The subject of this entry is one T cell receptor beta chain. V was pared by 2 bases and J by 1 base, with 11 bases between. The CDR3 is made up of 15 amino acids. Germline CDR1 GTSNPN, CDR2 SVGIG (reference sequence). This specimen belongs to a study of early T cells in non-severe SARS-CoV-2 infection. Unique molecular identifiers were added to individual cDNA molecules. TCRdb re-analysed the 5' RACE reads in MiXCR, keeping a single row per CDR3 protein. The top ten clones hold approximately 4% of a sample with about 70,000 distinct CDR3 sequences, around 13% of them seen once. The source of this sequence is an adult who was a healthcare worker with PCR-confirmed SARS-CoV-2 infection or an uninfected control (not recorded which). V and J are TRBV30 and TRBJ1-4, with D perhaps matching TRBD1 (5 bases). The sequencing here drew on whole blood, taken at baseline. The CDR3 nucleotides read TGTGCCTGGAGTAACCCCGGGGGAACTAATGAAAAACTGTTTTTT. It encodes CAWSNPGGTNEKLFF.